This T cell receptor (beta chain) originates from a study of Ad26.COV2.S vaccination and SARS-CoV-2 variants (dated by TCRdb to the early 2020s). Broadly, across the study: Donors in the vaccine arm were drawn from COV1001, a multicentre, randomized, double-blind, placebo-controlled phase I-IIa trial testing Ad26.COV2.S in healthy adults. Participants in the trial were split at random into five groups of five each, receiving low-dose or high-dose Ad26.COV2.S once or twice, or else placebo on both occasions. The TCR-sequenced set comprised approximately 30 samples: some 20 Ad26.COV2.S vaccine recipients, 5 placebo recipients and 8 SARS-CoV-2 convalescent individuals. Dosing of Ad26.COV2.S was intramuscular, at either 5x10^10 or 1x10^11 viral particles, delivered as one shot or as two shots spaced 56 days apart. Investigators remained blinded to trial group allocation during experiments and outcome assessment. TCRbeta repertoire sequencing was used to assess the specificity and breadth of SARS-CoV-2-reactive T cell receptors after Ad26.COV2.S vaccination.

Concerning this clone itself: It lacks a known antigen. The limits of the CDR3 on the DNA are not certain, so only TCRdb's listed CDR3 is given.

TCRbeta CDR3 regions were sequenced with the immunoSEQ Assay. After extraction, genomic DNA underwent amplification by bias-controlled multiplex PCR, followed by high-throughput sequencing. The paper's processing steps were these. Collapsing and filtering of sequences were performed to quantify the absolute abundance of each unique TCRbeta CDR3 region. Usable DNA was measured by amplifying reference genes present in all nucleated cells, and TCRbeta template counts were normalized to that usable DNA to estimate T cell fraction. Repertoire TCRs were annotated as SARS-CoV-2-specific when V gene, CDR3 amino acid sequence and J gene were exactly matched to a known reactive TCR set. The reference SARS-CoV-2 TCR set was derived from MIRA and filtered for enrichment in COVID-19-positive ImmuneCODE repertoires, a step that removed public or cross-reactive TCRs. Using the MIRA antigens, annotated TCRs were further analysed by specific ORF or by position within an ORF. Breadth was defined as annotated unique rearrangements over total unique productive rearrangements; depth was the summed frequency of those rearrangements. Two-sided Wilcoxon rank-sum tests were applied when comparing TCR breadth between groups. TCRdb's version of the immuneACCESS table is confined to in-frame rearrangements and falls short of the full clone set. An unresolved V gene accounts for under half of the shortfall where checked; the remainder is of unknown origin. The V and J calls and clone size are taken from that table; D and trimming were inferred from the DNA. The sample yields fewer than 500,000 clones; 80% to 95% were counted once. Of the sample, 12% is held by the ten largest clones.

General study outcomes and caveats: The study lacked the statistical power to compare responses across vaccine doses or regimens. Compared with placebo recipients, Ad26.COV2.S recipients showed higher spike-specific TCR breadth (P = 0.0014). Comparable non-spike TCR breadth was observed between vaccine and placebo recipients, consistent with only spike being contained in the vaccine. Substantial breadth of spike-specific CD8+ and CD4+ T cell responses was reported after vaccination. It was noted by the authors that total T cell responses may have been underestimated by the TCR breadth and depth analyses.

There are 15 amino acids in the CDR3, from cysteine to phenylalanine inclusive. The germline V gene gives CDR1 as MNHEY and CDR2 as SVGAGI. The treatment or condition label corresponds to: around 19 received Ad26.COV2.S at low or high dose, single or two shots; about 5 received placebo; per-sample allocation not given. For vaccine and placebo recipients, repertoires were sequenced using samples collected on day 63 after the first injection. Cohort 1b enrolled roughly 25 adults aged 18-55 years at a single site in Boston, USA, between 29 July and 7 August 2020. Ad26.COV2.S consisted of a replication-incompetent adenovirus type 26 vector by which a prefusion-stabilized SARS-CoV-2 spike protein from the original Wuhan strain was expressed.

Recombination joined TRBV6-5 with TRBJ2-2; the D segment call TRBD2 is taken from the table without a DNA check. The sample here was peripheral blood, taken in a trial of Ad26.COV2.S vaccine versus placebo. This receptor was taken from a person between 18 and 59 years old who received the Ad26.COV2.S COVID-19 vaccine or a placebo. The CDR3: CASSYVTLRAGELFF.